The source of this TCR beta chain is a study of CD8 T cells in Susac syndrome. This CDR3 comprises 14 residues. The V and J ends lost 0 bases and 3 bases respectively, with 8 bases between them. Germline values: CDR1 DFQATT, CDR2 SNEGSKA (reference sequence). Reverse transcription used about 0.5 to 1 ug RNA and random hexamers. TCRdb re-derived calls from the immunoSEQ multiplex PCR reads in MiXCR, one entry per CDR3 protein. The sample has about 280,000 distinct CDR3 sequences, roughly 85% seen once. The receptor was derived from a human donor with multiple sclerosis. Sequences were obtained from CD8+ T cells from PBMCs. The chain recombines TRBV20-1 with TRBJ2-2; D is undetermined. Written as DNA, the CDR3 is TGCAGTGCTAGAGAAGATGAGCACACCGGGGAGCTGTTTTTT. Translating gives CSAREDEHTGELFF.